Below, 30 T cell receptor beta chains from the same sample are listed, as sequenced in a study of T cell repertoires in cytomegalovirus infection (dated by TCRdb to the late 2010s). Antigens for these TCRs are unknown. The meaning of the sample's treatment or condition label: in vitro stimulation with specific CMV peptide epitopes to enrich CMV-specific T cells. For sequencing, an Illumina HiSeq 1500 was employed. TCRdb reanalyzed the raw reads on its own, using fastp at Q25 for trimming and MiXCR for clone calling, and kept in-frame beta chains. For every CDR3 protein sequence, its rows merge into one entry that carries the most common genes and DNA. This sample is represented by 550,000 to 700,000 distinct CDR3 sequences; 40% of them were singletons. The top ten clonotypes cover 48% of the sample. The sample consisted of cultured PBMCs, taken from culture after CMV antigen stimulation. The receptors originated from a human donor in good health (CMV status not recorded). Some clones in this sample may be carry-over from other donors' samples.

There are a few counts of this clonotype. This chain links TRBV7-8 with TRBJ1-4; D unresolved. Trimming removed 5 bases from V and 8 bases from J, with 18 bases in between. Germline CDR1 SGHVS, CDR2 FQNEAQ. This CDR3 has 15 residues. The CDR3 reads CASSPRAGQGEKLFF. DNA of the CDR3: TGTGCCAGCAGCCCCCGGGCAGGCCAAGGGGAAAAACTGTTTTTT.

The chain couples TRBV20-1 to TRBJ2-7; no definite D call. This CDR3 region has 13 residues. Trimming took 6 bases from V and 0 from J, leaving 12 bases between them. CDR1 is DFQATT and CDR2 is SNEGSKA in the germline V gene (reference sequence). The CDR3 DNA reads TGCAGTGCCCGGACGGAGACCTCCTACGAGCAGTACTTC. Protein product: CSARTETSYEQYF.

This clonotype has only a few counts. CDR3 DNA sequence: TGTGCCAGCAGTTACGGGGACTTAAAGCAGTACTTC. Its protein product is CASSYGDLKQYF. This chain uses TRBV6-2 or TRBV6-3 with TRBJ2-7; perhaps TRBD2 as D (6 bases). The CDR3 totals 12 residues. The V gene lost 2 bases and the J gene lost 8 bases, with 10 bases spanning the gap. The V gene's germline CDR1 is MNHEY and CDR2 SVGEGT.

This chain's CDR3 is CASSGTSLSDTQYF. DNA of the CDR3: TGTGCCAGCAGCGGGACTAGCTTGTCAGATACGCAGTATTTT. V gene TRBV11-1 combines with J gene TRBJ2-3, with 9 bases matching TRBD2. Germline loops: CDR1 SGHAT, CDR2 FQDESV (reference sequence). The CDR3 is 14 residues long. Trimming removed 5 bases from V and 4 bases from J; junction bases left unmatched: 4.

This clonotype was counted a few times. The chain has TRBV24-1 and TRBJ2-3; D remains ambiguous. CDR1 is KGHDR, CDR2 SFDVKD, per germline. Trimming removed 1 base from V and 5 bases from J, with 0 bases in between. The CDR3 is 11 amino acids. The CDR3 DNA sequence: TGTGCCACCAGTGATTTAGATACGCAGTATTTT. The encoded protein is CATSDLDTQYF.

The chain combines TRBV7-8 with TRBJ2-3; D is possibly TRBD2 (6 bases). V was cut by 5 bases and J by 0 bases, with 18 bases left in between. Germline CDR1 reads SGHVS; CDR2 reads FQNEAQ. The CDR3 covers 17 residues. The CDR3 DNA reads TGTGCCAGCAGCCTTCACCGGGACTCACGAAGCACAGATACGCAGTATTTT. Translation: CASSLHRDSRSTDTQYF.

This clonotype has only a few counts. The chain has TRBV27 and TRBJ2-7; 7 bases align to TRBD2. V shed 6 bases and J 2 bases; nucleotides not matched to a gene: 7. CDR3 length: 14 residues. Germline V CDR1 and CDR2: MNHEY, SMNVEV (reference sequence). The CDR3 here is CASSRAGDPYEQYF. CDR3 nucleotide sequence: TGTGCCAGCAGCCGGGCGGGGGACCCCTACGAGCAGTACTTC.

The V call is TRBV2, the J call TRBJ1-2; tentatively, D is TRBD1 (5 bases). Germline V gives CDR1 SNHLY, CDR2 FYNNEI. This CDR3 is built from 14 residues. Trimming took off 6 bases at V and 1 base at J, with 12 bases between the two ends. CDR3 coding DNA: TGTGCCAGCAGCCCGGGACGGATTAACTATGGCTACACCTTC. Protein product: CASSPGRINYGYTF.

The chain joins TRBV19 to TRBJ1-5, with D possibly TRBD1 on 5 matching bases. Germline V lookup: CDR1 LNHDA, CDR2 SQIVND (reference sequence). The V and J ends lost 4 bases and 8 bases respectively, with 18 bases between them. CDR3 length: 15 amino acids. DNA of the CDR3: TGTGCCAGTAGTACACCCCACCGGGGGGTGGAGCCCCAGCATTTT. Its protein product is CASSTPHRGVEPQHF.

This clonotype was seen a handful of times. The V and J genes are TRBV7-2 and TRBJ1-4, with 9 bases aligning to TRBD1. CDR1 is SGHTA, CDR2 FQGNSA, per germline. The CDR3 length is 16 residues. With 4 bases clipped from V and 7 bases from J, the junction kept 10 bases outside the gene matches. Written as DNA, the CDR3 is TGTGCCAGCAGCTCTGCTCCGGGACAGGGATTTGAAAAACTGTTTTTT. Translating it yields CASSSAPGQGFEKLFF. The entire variable domain, with the rest obtained from reference TRBV7-2 and TRBJ1-4, is as follows: GAGVSQSPSNKVTEKGKDVELRCDPISGHTALYWYRQSLGQGLEFLIYFQGNSAPDKSGLPSDRFSAERTGGSVSTLTIQRTQQEDSAVYLCASSSAPGQGFEKLFFGSGTQLSVL.

This clonotype showed up just a few times. This sequence joins TRBV28 and TRBJ1-1; TRBD1 matches at 9 bases. The V gene end was trimmed by 6 bases and the J gene end by 3 bases; junction bases not matched to a gene: 11. Germline V CDR1 and CDR2: MDHEN, SYDVKM. The CDR3 has 16 residues. Written as DNA, the CDR3 is TGTGCCAGCAGCCGTAACAGGGGGCGCGATCACACTGAAGCTTTCTTT. Translation gives CASSRNRGRDHTEAFF.

CDR3 in DNA: TGTGCCAGCAGTTTGCGGTCTCTACTTGACAGATGGTACTTC. Protein product: CASSLRSLLDRWYF. This chain connects TRBV28 to TRBJ2-7, with D tentatively TRBD1 (5 bases). This CDR3 has 14 amino acids. From germline, CDR1 is MDHEN and CDR2 SYDVKM. Between the trimmed V and J ends, which lost 3 bases and 12 bases, there was a span of 21 bases.

The chain recombines TRBV19 with TRBJ2-5; 8 bases fit TRBD2. Per the germline V gene, CDR1 is LNHDA and CDR2 is SQIVND (reference sequence). J lost 4 bases, V lost 1 base, and 8 bases had no gene match. The CDR3 sequence is 16 residues long. CDR3 protein: CASSIVAGSFGETQYF. CDR3 in DNA: TGTGCCAGTAGTATAGTAGCGGGGAGCTTTGGAGAGACCCAGTACTTC.

This clonotype showed up just once. The J gene is TRBJ2-3, the V gene TRBV6-5; 8 nucleotides match TRBD1. V gave up 6 bases and J gave up 5 bases; unmatched junction bases: 22. CDR1 and CDR2 (germline): MNHEY, SVGAGI. The CDR3 is 19 residues long. CDR3 in DNA: TGTGCCAGCAGGACCCTTGAGATAGACAGGGGTGGTGAGGGAGATACGCAGTATTTT. As protein: CASRTLEIDRGGEGDTQYF.

With regard to this clonotype: This may come from a read error, since a much larger clone is one base off. V is TRBV7-6 and J is TRBJ1-1; D unclear. This CDR3 has 15 residues. Trimming pared 2 bases from V and 1 base from J, leaving 11 bases between. Germline CDR1 and CDR2: SGHVS and FNYEAQ. The CDR3 coding sequence is TGTGCCAGCAGCTTAAGTTCACAGCAGAACACTGAAGCTTTCTTT. It specifies CASSLSSQQNTEAFF.

CDR3 residues: CASRQPGQSSYNSPLHF. Written as DNA, the CDR3 is TGTGCCAGCAGGCAACCGGGACAGAGCTCCTATAATTCACCCCTCCACTTT. The chain couples TRBV28 to TRBJ1-6; 7 positions match TRBD1. This CDR3 contains 17 residues. The V gene end was trimmed by 6 bases and the J gene end by 0 bases; junction bases not matched to a gene: 8. CDR1 is MDHEN, CDR2 SYDVKM, per germline.

The chain joins TRBV6-6 to TRBJ2-7; 7 positions match TRBD1. This CDR3 region has 14 residues. V dropped 5 bases and J dropped 1; count of bases not matched to a gene: 5. CDR1 is MNHNY, CDR2 SVGAGI, per germline (reference sequence). The CDR3 region has the DNA TGTGCCAGCAGTGATGCAGGGGGATCCTACGAGCAGTACTTC. It is translated as CASSDAGGSYEQYF.

This clonotype was detected once. This CDR3 is CSAGTGSFNTIYF. CDR3 bases: TGCAGTGCAGGGACAGGGTCATTTAACACCATATATTTT. The V gene is TRBV20-1, the J gene TRBJ1-3, with 9 bases aligning to TRBD1. The CDR3 loop spans 13 amino acids. Germline loops: CDR1 DFQATT, CDR2 SNEGSKA (reference sequence). Trimming at V came to 6 bases and at J to 7 bases, leaving 7 bases not matched to a gene.

The rearrangement joins TRBV7-2 to TRBJ2-7; 11 nucleotides line up with TRBD2. Trimming at V came to 5 bases and at J to 5 bases, leaving 8 bases not matched to a gene. This CDR3 spans 15 amino acids. Germline CDR1 and CDR2: SGHTA and FQGNSA. The CDR3 nucleotides read TGTGCCAGCAGCCCCCGACTAGCGGGGCACCACGAGCAGTACTTC. This translates into CASSPRLAGHHEQYF.

This chain links TRBV5-6 with TRBJ1-6; 8 nucleotides line up with TRBD1. Germline V CDR1 and CDR2: SGHDT, YYEEEE. The trim removed 5 bases at V and 10 bases at J, leaving 11 bases unmatched. The CDR3 extends over 15 amino acids. In DNA, the CDR3 is TGTGCCAGCAGTCCCCGCAGGGGGCGAGAATCACCCCTCCACTTT. Its translation is CASSPRRGRESPLHF.

The V gene is TRBV12-3 or TRBV12-4, the J gene TRBJ2-1; perhaps D is TRBD1 or TRBD2 (5 bases each). Trimming removed 3 bases at V and 1 base at J, with 16 bases between. This CDR3 is built from 17 residues. The CDR3: CASSFGLLEGSYNEQFF. CDR3 nucleotide sequence: TGTGCCAGCAGTTTCGGCTTACTAGAGGGGTCCTACAATGAGCAGTTCTTC.

This clonotype was counted ten times or more. The gene calls are TRBV7-2 and TRBJ1-2; TRBD1 agrees at 7 bases. The CDR3 has 13 amino acids. J gave up 5 bases and V 5 bases, and 5 bases lay outside the gene matches. The germline CDR1 and CDR2 sequences are SGHTA and FQGNSA. For the CDR3, the DNA is TGTGCCAGCAGCCCCGTGACAGGGTATGGCTACACCTTC. Translation gives CASSPVTGYGYTF.

The chain is built from TRBV4-1 and TRBJ1-5; 7 bases agree with TRBD1. This CDR3 has 15 amino acids. In germline, CDR1 is MGHRA, CDR2 YSYEKL. With 3 bases clipped from V and 5 bases from J, the junction kept 7 bases outside the gene matches. The CDR3: CASSHLGRGDQPQHF. The CDR3 nucleotides are TGCGCCAGCAGCCACCTTGGCAGGGGGGATCAGCCCCAGCATTTT.

The gene calls are TRBV12-3 or TRBV12-4 and TRBJ2-1, with 14 bases that match TRBD2. V lost 8 bases, J lost 9 bases, and 12 bases stayed unmatched. The CDR3 extends over 16 amino acids. In DNA form, the CDR3 reads TGTGCCAGCGGACTCCCGGGGACTAGCGGGGGAACTGAGCAGTTCTTC. This translates into CASGLPGTSGGTEQFF.

This clonotype was picked up one time. The CDR3 DNA reads TGTGCCAGCAGCAGCCGGGACATACTGGGGAACACTGAAGCTTTCTTT. Amino acids: CASSSRDILGNTEAFF. The chain couples TRBV11-1 to TRBJ1-1; tentative D call: TRBD1 (6 bases). Germline loops: CDR1 SGHAT, CDR2 FQDESV (reference sequence). This CDR3 comprises 16 residues. Trimming cost V 5 bases and J 1 base, with 17 bases left between them.

The chain recombines TRBV12-3 or TRBV12-4 with TRBJ2-5; 11 bases align to TRBD2. V shed 3 bases and J 3 bases; nucleotides not matched to a gene: 6. The CDR3 contains 16 residues. CDR3 bases: TGTGCCAGCAGTTTGAGGATGGGACTAGCGGAAGAGACCCAGTACTTC. Translated, it gives CASSLRMGLAEETQYF.

J is TRBJ2-2 and V is TRBV2, with TRBD2 identical over 10 bases. CDR3 size: 15 residues. CDR1 and CDR2 (germline): SNHLY, FYNNEI. V lost 11 bases to trimming and J lost 3 bases; unmatched junction nucleotides: 9. CDR3 in amino acids: CAAGASGSYTGELFF. The CDR3 region has the DNA TGTGCCGCAGGGGCTAGCGGGAGTTACACCGGGGAGCTGTTTTTT. The full variable domain, rest sourced from reference TRBV2 and TRBJ2-2, is EPEVTQTPSHQVTQMGQEVILRCVPISNHLYFYWYRQILGQKVEFLVSFYNNEISEKSEIFDDQFSVERPDGSNFTLKIRSTKLEDSAMYFCAAGASGSYTGELFFGEGSRLTVL.

The table lists this clonotype with a few counts. This chain links TRBV7-6 with TRBJ2-5, with D maybe TRBD1 (6 bases). The germline gives CDR1 SGHVS, CDR2 FNYEAQ. Between the trimmed V and J ends, which lost 5 bases and 7 bases, there was a span of 8 bases. This CDR3 is built from 11 residues. The CDR3 region has the DNA TGTGCCAGCAGCCGAGGGGGGACCCAGTACTTC. Its translation is CASSRGGTQYF.

This clonotype was recorded once. This chain's CDR3 is CASTLRGTSNEQFF. CDR3 bases: TGTGCCAGCACCCTAAGAGGGACTAGCAATGAGCAGTTCTTC. The rearrangement links TRBV11-2 to TRBJ2-1, with TRBD2 matching over 8 bases. This CDR3 contains 14 residues. Germline V gives CDR1 SGHAT, CDR2 FQNNGV. With V trimmed by 7 bases and J by 6 bases, 8 bases remained unmatched. The whole variable domain, remainder taken from reference TRBV11-2 and TRBJ2-1, is EAGVAQSPRYKIIEKRQSVAFWCNPISGHATLYWYQQILGQGPKLLIQFQNNGVVDDSQLPKDRFSAERLKGVDSTLKIQPAKLEDSAVYLCASTLRGTSNEQFFGPGTRLTVL.

In its sample, this clonotype was seen a few times. This chain links TRBV7-2 with TRBJ1-1; tentatively, D is TRBD1 (6 bases). Germline loops: CDR1 SGHTA, CDR2 FQGNSA. The CDR3 extends over 15 amino acids. The ends were cut back, 5 bases at V and 3 bases at J, with 16 bases in the middle. CDR3 bases: TGTGCCAGCAGCCCATGGGGGGCGGCGGACACTGAAGCTTTCTTT. Protein sequence: CASSPWGAADTEAFF.